Below are 23 T cell receptor beta chains sequenced from a single sample in a study of radiation and T cells in renal cell carcinoma. Indicated time point: baseline pretreatment blood. Treatment: 15 Gy SBRT to primary tumor, nephrectomy 4 weeks later. The protocol was immunoSEQ multiplex PCR, while the TCRdb copy is restricted to in-frame clones and leaves out a portion. This sample has about 130,000 clones, with about four fifths found just once. The sample consisted of blood, taken from a patient whose treatment included radiotherapy and nephrectomy. The receptors were gathered from a woman in her sixties with renal cell carcinoma.

In regard to this clone: At the DNA level, this CDR3 is encoded by other sequences in the same sample as well. CDR3 bases: TGTGCCAGTAGTATAGGTGAGACAGCCTATAATTCACCCCTCCACTTT. It translates to CASSIGETAYNSPLHF. This rearrangement joins TRBV19 to TRBJ1-6, with D possibly being TRBD1 (5 bases). Trimming took 1 base from V and 2 from J, leaving 9 bases between them. The germline gives CDR1 LNHDA, CDR2 SQIVND (reference sequence). CDR3 length: 16 amino acids.

The chain employs TRBV19 and TRBJ1-3; D is uncertain. CDR3 length equals 14 residues. V gave up 8 bases and J gave up 0 bases, with 11 bases separating them. CDR1 and CDR2 from the germline V gene are LNHDA and SQIVND (reference sequence). The CDR3 sequence: CASRDGYSGNTIYF. The CDR3, as DNA: TGTGCCAGTCGCGACGGGTACTCTGGAAACACCATATATTTT.

This clone was seen a single time. V gene TRBV28 combines with J gene TRBJ2-7, with 11 bases identical to TRBD1. After removal of 5 bases from V and 3 bases from J, the junction contained 9 bases not matched to a gene. CDR1 is MDHEN and CDR2 is SYDVKM in the germline V gene. CDR3 size: 16 residues. CDR3 sequence (DNA): TGTGCCAGCAGTCTCCCCGGGACAGGGGGACGCTACGAGCAGTACTTC. Protein product: CASSLPGTGGRYEQYF.

The chain recombines TRBV2 with TRBJ2-1; D gene unclear. CDR3 length: 13 amino acids. V lost 5 bases to trimming and J lost 9 bases, with 14 bases between them. CDR1 is SNHLY and CDR2 is FYNNEI in the germline V gene. In nucleotides, the CDR3 is TGTGCCAGCAGTCGAGATGGCCGTGGTGAGCAGTTCTTC. Translated: CASSRDGRGEQFF.

This clone was seen only a few times. V gene TRBV2 combines with J gene TRBJ2-3, with 7 positions matching TRBD2. This CDR3 has 15 amino acids. Germline V lookup: CDR1 SNHLY, CDR2 FYNNEI. Trimming took 5 bases from V and 2 from J; bases not matched to a gene: 7. The chain's CDR3 is CASSPTGGITDTQYF. CDR3 nucleotide sequence: TGTGCCAGCAGTCCAACGGGAGGAATCACAGATACGCAGTATTTT. Combining the CDR3 with reference TRBV2 and TRBJ2-3 gives the whole variable domain EPEVTQTPSHQVTQMGQEVILRCVPISNHLYFYWYRQILGQKVEFLVSFYNNEISEKSEIFDDQFSVERPDGSNFTLKIRSTKLEDSAMYFCASSPTGGITDTQYFGPGTRLTVL.

The V gene is TRBV9, the J gene TRBJ1-4; D is ambiguous. The germline gives CDR1 SGDLS, CDR2 YYNGEE. This CDR3 has 13 residues. Deletions cut 3 bases from V and 3 bases from J, with 6 bases between. The CDR3 protein is CASSGSANEKLFF. CDR3 nucleotides: TGTGCCAGCAGCGGATCAGCTAATGAAAAACTGTTTTTT.

This chain connects TRBV7-6 to TRBJ2-5; no firm D call. The CDR3 contains 14 residues. Germline loops: CDR1 SGHVS, CDR2 FNYEAQ. With 2 bases removed from V and 2 bases from J, the gap between germline ends came to 9 bases. This chain's CDR3 is CASSLLQLQETQYF. The CDR3, as DNA: TGTGCCAGCAGCTTATTGCAGCTACAAGAGACCCAGTACTTC.

The CDR3 spells CASSDRTDDIQYF. In nucleotides, the CDR3 is TGTGCCAGCAGTGACAGGACTGACGACATTCAGTACTTC. The chain has TRBV6-1 and TRBJ2-4; D perhaps matches TRBD2 (5 bases). Germline loops: CDR1 MNHNS, CDR2 SASEGT. Trimming removed 3 bases at V and 8 bases at J, with 11 bases between. This CDR3 spans 13 amino acids.

This clone was detected only once. The chain has TRBV7-9 and TRBJ2-3, with 10 bases that match TRBD2. The CDR3 runs to 17 residues. V trimming: 4 bases; J trimming: 4 bases; junction bases outside the gene matches: 11. CDR1 and CDR2 (germline): SEHNR, FQNEAQ (reference sequence). The CDR3 here is CASSSPLSGGAPDTQYF. For the CDR3, the DNA is TGTGCCAGCAGCTCGCCTTTAAGCGGGGGGGCCCCAGATACGCAGTATTTT.

This chain uses TRBV7-8 with TRBJ2-1; the D gene is possibly TRBD1 (6 bases). In germline, CDR1 is SGHVS, CDR2 FQNEAQ. This CDR3 has 12 residues. Trimming removed 8 bases from V and 4 bases from J, with 9 bases in between. For the CDR3, the DNA is TGTGCCAGCGCGGACAGTTACAATGAGCAGTTCTTC. Translated: CASADSYNEQFF.

The chain employs TRBV28 and TRBJ1-5; TRBD1 matches 8 bases. The junction had 6 bases not matched to a gene; V was cut back by 5 bases and J by 3 bases. Germline V gene sequence: CDR1 MDHEN, CDR2 SYDVKM. The CDR3 extends over 15 amino acids. CDR3 bases: TGTGCCAGCAGTCTCACGGACAGGGACAATCAGCCCCAGCATTTT. Protein sequence: CASSLTDRDNQPQHF.

The V call is TRBV20-1, the J call TRBJ2-3, with D uncertain. Deletions cut 6 bases from V and 5 bases from J, with 9 bases between. The germline V gene has CDR1 DFQATT and CDR2 SNEGSKA (reference sequence). The CDR3 length is 11 residues. The CDR3 DNA is TGCAGTGCCCATGACCTAGATACGCAGTATTTT. Amino acids: CSAHDLDTQYF.

Turning to this clone: This may be a read error, as it is one base from a much larger clone. The genes are TRBV6-1 and TRBJ1-2; D remains unclear. Trimming removed 3 bases at V and 4 bases at J, with 3 bases between. The CDR3 covers 11 residues. The germline gives CDR1 MNHNS, CDR2 SASEGT. Written as DNA, the CDR3 is TGTGCCAGCAGTGACAGCTATGGCTACACCTTC. Amino acids: CASSDSYGYTF.

The rearrangement joins TRBV6-5 to TRBJ1-6; D might be TRBD1 (5 bases). Germline loops: CDR1 MNHEY, CDR2 SVGAGI. This CDR3 is built from 13 residues. The V gene lost 1 base and the J gene lost 10 bases, with 8 bases spanning the gap. The CDR3 sequence: CASSYLGTSPLHF. CDR3 in DNA: TGTGCCAGCAGTTACTTGGGGACCTCACCCCTCCACTTT.

The CDR3 region has the DNA TGTGCCAGCAGTATCACCGGATTGTGGAGCGGCTACGAGCAGTACTTC. Translated: CASSITGLWSGYEQYF. This sequence joins TRBV28 and TRBJ2-7, with TRBD2 as a possible D gene (5 bases). From germline, CDR1 is MDHEN and CDR2 SYDVKM. V was cut by 5 bases and J by 3 bases, with 20 bases left in between. CDR3 size: 16 residues.

This sequence joins TRBV4-3 and TRBJ2-2; D not resolved. There are 15 residues in the CDR3. Trimming removed 0 bases from V and 4 bases from J, with 9 bases in between. Germline assignment: CDR1 LGHNA and CDR2 YSLEER. The CDR3 loop is CASSQDRAITGELFF. The CDR3, as DNA: TGCGCCAGCAGCCAAGATAGGGCCATCACCGGGGAGCTGTTTTTT.

V gene TRBV28 combines with J gene TRBJ1-6; 7 nucleotides align to TRBD1. Germline values: CDR1 MDHEN, CDR2 SYDVKM. This CDR3 spans 14 amino acids. V shed 5 bases and J 8 bases; nucleotides not matched to a gene: 6. In DNA, the CDR3 is TGTGCCAGCAGTCGGACAGGTTCGGATTCACCCCTCCACTTT. This gives the protein CASSRTGSDSPLHF. Full variable domain (rest looked up from reference TRBV28 and TRBJ1-6): DVKVTQSSRYLVKRTGEKVFLECVQDMDHENMFWYRQDPGLGLRLIYFSYDVKMKEKGDIPEGYSVSREKKERFSLILESASTNQTSMYLCASSRTGSDSPLHFGNGTRLTVT.

The genes are TRBV28 and TRBJ1-1; the match to TRBD1 covers 11 bases. Germline V gives CDR1 MDHEN, CDR2 SYDVKM. The CDR3 has 15 amino acids. The V segment lost 5 bases and the J segment 3 bases; nucleotides outside the gene matches: 5. In nucleotides, the CDR3 is TGTGCCAGCAGTCAACCGGGACAGGGGGACACTGAAGCTTTCTTT. This translates into CASSQPGQGDTEAFF.

This rearrangement joins TRBV9 to TRBJ2-2, with TRBD1 identical over 8 bases. The CDR3 runs 14 residues. Germline CDR1 is SGDLS and CDR2 is YYNGEE. V lost 4 bases, J lost 6 bases, and 5 bases stayed unmatched. CDR3 bases: TGTGCCAGCAGCCAGGGGGCTGTGTCCGGGGAGCTGTTTTTT. This gives the protein CASSQGAVSGELFF. The complete variable domain, with remaining parts taken from reference TRBV9 and TRBJ2-2, reads DSGVTQTPKHLITATGQRVTLRCSPRSGDLSVYWYQQSLDQGLQFLIQYYNGEERAKGNILERFSAQQFPDLHSELNLSSLELGDSALYFCASSQGAVSGELFFGEGSRLTVL.

The chain uses TRBV2 and TRBJ1-1, with D possibly matching TRBD1 (5 bases). Germline CDR1 SNHLY, CDR2 FYNNEI. This CDR3 has 14 residues. Trimming stripped 6 bases from V and 1 base from J, with 12 bases between. The CDR3 DNA is TGTGCCAGCAGGCAGGACACCACGAACACTGAAGCTTTCTTT. Its protein product is CASRQDTTNTEAFF.

The chain couples TRBV6-5 to TRBJ2-1; TRBD1 or TRBD2 may be the D gene (5 bases each). CDR1 and CDR2 from the germline V gene are MNHEY and SVGAGI. V lost 4 bases to trimming and J lost 2 bases, with 12 bases between them. The CDR3 length is 15 residues. CDR3 coding DNA: TGTGCCAGCAGTTTTTACCGGGACCCCTACAATGAGCAGTTCTTC. This sequence encodes CASSFYRDPYNEQFF.

V and J are TRBV7-2 and TRBJ2-1; 13 bases agree with TRBD2. This CDR3 has 14 amino acids. The V and J ends lost 5 bases and 8 bases, in that order; junction bases with no gene match: 3. Per germline, CDR1 SGHTA and CDR2 FQGNSA. DNA for the CDR3: TGTGCCAGCAGCGATACTAGCGGGAGGGATGAGCAGTTCTTC. It encodes CASSDTSGRDEQFF.

This chain links TRBV9 with TRBJ2-6; 7 bases are a match to TRBD1. V gave up 3 bases and J gave up 3 bases; unmatched junction bases: 6. In germline, CDR1 is SGDLS, CDR2 YYNGEE. The CDR3 is 16 amino acids. CDR3 amino acids: CASSASGGGGANVLTF. For the CDR3, the DNA is TGTGCCAGCAGCGCGTCAGGGGGTGGTGGGGCCAACGTCCTGACTTTC.